A single sample gave rise to the 22 T cell receptor beta chains below, sequenced in a study of spatial heterogeneity in lung cancer. This sample's time point: blood at routine non-recurrence follow-up after resection. TCRs were sequenced from unsorted whole RNA of tumor, nontumor lung or PBMC. TCRdb re-derived calls from the 5' RACE reads in MiXCR, one entry per CDR3 protein. The data contain about 120,000 distinct CDR3 sequences, 10% to 15% of them singletons. The sequences come from PBMCs, collected at follow-up. The receptors here all came from a male donor with early-stage non-small cell lung cancer.

This clonotype has a handful of counts. The chain uses TRBV7-6 and TRBJ1-5, with 10 positions matching TRBD1. J was trimmed by 7 bases and V by 5 bases; bases with no gene match: 8. Germline V gene sequence: CDR1 SGHVS, CDR2 FNYEAQ. This CDR3 is 15 amino acids long. This chain's CDR3 is CASSPGTGEAQPQHF. The CDR3 DNA reads as TGTGCCAGCAGCCCGGGGACAGGGGAGGCCCAGCCCCAGCATTTT.

This clonotype was detected ten times or more. The V and J genes are TRBV20-1 and TRBJ2-7; 7 bases map to TRBD1. Germline trimming cut 0 bases from V and 0 bases from J; bases unmatched to any gene: 8. Germline loops: CDR1 DFQATT, CDR2 SNEGSKA (reference sequence). CDR3 size: 16 residues. The CDR3 nucleotides read TGCAGTGCTAGAGATCAGACAGGGATGAGCTCCTACGAGCAGTACTTC. Its translation is CSARDQTGMSSYEQYF.

The rearrangement uses TRBV7-9 and TRBJ2-7; D is uncertain. The V and J ends lost 1 base and 3 bases respectively, with 4 bases between them. This CDR3 has 12 amino acids. Germline V gene lookup returns CDR1 SEHNR and CDR2 FQNEAQ (reference sequence). Here the CDR3 reads CASSLGVYEQYF. The CDR3 region has the DNA TGTGCCAGCAGCTTAGGCGTCTACGAGCAGTACTTC.

V and J are TRBV20-1 and TRBJ2-7; either TRBD1 or TRBD2 may fit D (5 bases each). The V end lost 1 base, the J end lost 2 bases, and 18 bases lay between the germline ends. The CDR3 length is 16 residues. Germline V CDR1 and CDR2: DFQATT, SNEGSKA (reference sequence). CDR3 loop: CSARAEGRGWTYEQYF. In DNA, the CDR3 is TGCAGTGCTAGAGCTGAGGGACGGGGCTGGACCTACGAGCAGTACTTC.

The genes are TRBV12-3 or TRBV12-4 and TRBJ2-7; D unclear. The ends were cut back, 2 bases at V and 6 bases at J, with 8 bases in the middle. CDR3 size: 12 residues. The CDR3, as DNA: TGTGCCAGCAGTTTAATCCTCCCCGAGCAGTACTTC. Residues: CASSLILPEQYF.

A few counts support this clonotype. The chain is built from TRBV2 and TRBJ1-2, with D uncertain. The CDR3 runs to 15 residues. Germline V CDR1 and CDR2: SNHLY, FYNNEI. The ends were cut back, 1 base at V and 2 bases at J, with 11 bases in the middle. The CDR3 spells CASSEDLGRNYGYTF. The CDR3 nucleotides read TGTGCCAGCAGTGAAGATCTCGGCAGAAACTATGGCTACACCTTC.

This clonotype was recorded a few times. The genes are TRBV5-1 and TRBJ2-3; D tentatively fits TRBD1 or TRBD2 (6 bases each). The V gene's germline CDR1 is SGHRS and CDR2 YFSETQ. The CDR3 contains 15 residues. V was cut by 1 base and J by 0 bases, with 9 bases left in between. The CDR3 is CASSLTGTSTDTQYF. The DNA of the CDR3 is TGCGCCAGCAGCTTGACAGGGACTAGCACAGATACGCAGTATTTT.

This rearrangement joins TRBV29-1 to TRBJ1-1; no clear D. With 3 bases removed from V and 1 base from J, the gap between germline ends came to 9 bases. CDR3 length: 13 residues. CDR1 and CDR2 from the germline V gene are SQVTM and ANQGSEA. CDR3 in DNA: TGCAGCGTTGAGGAACAGCCGAACACTGAAGCTTTCTTT. Translating gives CSVEEQPNTEAFF.

This clonotype appeared a few times. The rearrangement joins TRBV10-1 to TRBJ1-1; D possibly corresponds to TRBD1 (5 bases). The V end was cut by 6 bases, the J end by 2 bases, with 10 bases between. Germline assignment: CDR1 WNHNN and CDR2 SYGVQD (reference sequence). The length of the CDR3 is 13 residues. The CDR3: CASSDRYNTEAFF. CDR3 coding DNA: TGCGCCAGCAGCGACAGATACAACACTGAAGCTTTCTTT.

The chain joins TRBV5-1 to TRBJ1-3; D gene uncertain. This CDR3 has 16 residues. V gave up 4 bases and J gave up 0 bases, with 14 bases separating them. CDR1 and CDR2 (germline): SGHRS, YFSETQ. The CDR3 DNA follows: TGCGCCAGCAGCCCTGGCGGAGTCCACTCTGGAAACACCATATATTTT. It specifies CASSPGGVHSGNTIYF.

The table lists this clonotype with many counts. The V gene is TRBV29-1, the J gene TRBJ1-4; 9 bases agree with TRBD1. Germline V lookup: CDR1 SQVTM, CDR2 ANQGSEA. The V segment lost 0 bases and the J segment 5 bases; nucleotides outside the gene matches: 4. The CDR3 has 15 residues. CDR3 protein: CSVEEGTGRNEKLFF. CDR3 bases: TGCAGCGTTGAAGAGGGGACAGGGCGGAATGAAAAACTGTTTTTT. Full variable domain (outside the CDR3, taken from reference TRBV29-1 and TRBJ1-4): SAVISQKPSRDICQRGTSLTIQCQVDSQVTMMFWYRQQPGQSLTLIATANQGSEATYESGFVIDKFPISRPNLTFSTLTVSNMSPEDSSIYLCSVEEGTGRNEKLFFGSGTQLSVL.

This clonotype was seen a handful of times. The rearrangement links TRBV3-1 to TRBJ1-4; D is unclear. Germline CDR1 and CDR2: LGHDT and YNNKEL (reference sequence). This CDR3 is built from 11 residues. Between the trimmed V and J ends, which lost 4 bases and 5 bases, there was a span of 2 bases. For the CDR3, the DNA is TGTGCCAGCAGCCGAAATGAAAAACTGTTTTTT. This gives the protein CASSRNEKLFF.

This clonotype showed up many times. This sequence joins TRBV20-1 and TRBJ1-2; the D is unclear. Trimming stripped 5 bases from V and 4 bases from J, with 14 bases between. Germline V lookup: CDR1 DFQATT, CDR2 SNEGSKA (reference sequence). The CDR3 sequence is 13 residues long. CDR3 sequence: CSAYRPIVYGYTF. DNA of the CDR3: TGCAGTGCTTACCGTCCGATCGTCTATGGCTACACCTTC.

The chain joins TRBV19 to TRBJ1-5; no clear D. This CDR3 is 14 amino acids long. V was clipped by 7 bases and J by 8 bases, with 18 bases between them. Germline assignment: CDR1 LNHDA and CDR2 SQIVND (reference sequence). CDR3 DNA: TGTGCCAGTAAGGAAAATCCCCGAAGGGAGCCCCAGCATTTT. Residues: CASKENPRREPQHF.

The chain carries TRBV6-6 and TRBJ2-3; the D is unclear. Trimming stripped 4 bases from V and 4 bases from J, with 6 bases between. This CDR3 has 12 amino acids. Per the germline V gene, CDR1 is MNHNY and CDR2 is SVGAGI (reference sequence). The CDR3: CASSSAPDTQYF. The CDR3 nucleotides are TGTGCCAGCAGTTCGGCTCCAGATACGCAGTATTTT.

Points on this clonotype: One junction end disagrees with the germline gene, perhaps due to a read error. The chain has TRBV18 and TRBJ1-1; tentatively, D is TRBD1 (5 bases). Germline CDR1 is KGHSH and CDR2 is LQKENI. The CDR3 covers 13 residues. The CDR3 coding sequence is TGTGCCAGCTCACCACGGAGAGGGGAGGCCCTTGGCTTT. It specifies CASSPRRGEALGF.

A few counts support this clonotype. V gene TRBV28 combines with J gene TRBJ1-4; D remains ambiguous. CDR1 is MDHEN, CDR2 SYDVKM, per germline. With 8 bases removed from V and 4 bases from J, the gap between germline ends came to 11 bases. CDR3 size: 13 residues. The CDR3 region has the DNA TGTGCCAGCGGAAGGAGTATTAATGAAAAACTGTTTTTT. As protein: CASGRSINEKLFF.

This clonotype showed up just a few times. The V call is TRBV12-3 or TRBV12-4, the J call TRBJ2-5, with 10 bases aligning to TRBD2. The CDR3 consists of 19 residues. J gave up 7 bases and V 3 bases, and 20 bases lay outside the gene matches. The DNA for the CDR3 is TGTGCCAGCAGTTTCAGGGCTAGCGGGGGCCTAGCCCCAAGAGGGACCCAGTACTTC. Amino acid sequence: CASSFRASGGLAPRGTQYF.

This clonotype was observed at least ten times. The V call is TRBV29-1, the J call TRBJ1-2; the D gene is possibly TRBD1 (5 bases). Trimming removed 7 bases at V and 4 bases at J, with 19 bases between. The CDR3 has 14 amino acids. Per the germline V gene, CDR1 is SQVTM and CDR2 is ANQGSEA. The DNA of the CDR3 is TGCAGCGCAACCTGGAGGGACGGGGGCTATGGCTACACCTTC. Translated, it gives CSATWRDGGYGYTF.

The chain carries TRBV29-1 and TRBJ1-1, with D unresolved. The CDR3 extends over 13 amino acids. Trimming shortened V by 7 bases and J by 1 base, and 13 bases separated the two germline ends. Germline loops: CDR1 SQVTM, CDR2 ANQGSEA. The CDR3, as DNA: TGCAGCGATCGATGGAGCTCGAACACTGAAGCTTTCTTT. It yields the protein CSDRWSSNTEAFF.

This clonotype came up many times. The chain carries TRBV7-8 and TRBJ2-7; D uncertain. The CDR3 length is 14 residues. Germline CDR1 is SGHVS and CDR2 is FQNEAQ. V lost 4 bases, J lost 2 bases, and 12 bases lay in between. CDR3 nucleotides: TGTGCCAGCAGCTACTTACGGACCGCCTACGAGCAGTACTTC. Translation gives CASSYLRTAYEQYF. The full variable domain, in which reference TRBV7-8 and TRBJ2-7 provide the parts outside the CDR3, is GAGVSQSPRYKVAKRGQDVALRCDPISGHVSLFWYQQALGQGPEFLTYFQNEAQLDKSGLPSDRFFAERPEGSVSTLKIQRTQQEDSAVYLCASSYLRTAYEQYFGPGTRLTVT.

This clonotype was seen ten or more times. The chain carries TRBV7-2 and TRBJ1-2; tentatively, D is TRBD1 (5 bases). The germline V gene has CDR1 SGHTA and CDR2 FQGNSA. V dropped 1 base and J dropped 4 bases, with 10 bases sitting between them. The CDR3 loop spans 14 amino acids. The CDR3 is CASSLGPGPYGYTF. The CDR3 bases are TGTGCCAGCAGCTTAGGTCCAGGGCCCTATGGCTACACCTTC.